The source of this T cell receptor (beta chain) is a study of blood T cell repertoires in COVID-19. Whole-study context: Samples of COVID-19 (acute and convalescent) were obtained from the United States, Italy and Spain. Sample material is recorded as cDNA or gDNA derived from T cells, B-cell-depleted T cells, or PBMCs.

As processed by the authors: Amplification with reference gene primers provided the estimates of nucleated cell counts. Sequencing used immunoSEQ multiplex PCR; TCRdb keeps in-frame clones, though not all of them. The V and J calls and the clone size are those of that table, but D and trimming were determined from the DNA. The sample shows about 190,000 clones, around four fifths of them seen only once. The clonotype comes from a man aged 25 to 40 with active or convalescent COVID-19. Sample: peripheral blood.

In nucleotides, the CDR3 is TGTGCCAGCAGCTCACCGGGACAGGGTTCCAATCAGCCCCAGCATTTT. Translating gives CASSSPGQGSNQPQHF. The rearrangement uses TRBV7-9 and TRBJ1-5, with 9 bases identical to TRBD1. The germline gives CDR1 SEHNR, CDR2 FQNEAQ (reference sequence). V lost 4 bases to trimming and J lost 3 bases; unmatched junction nucleotides: 7. CDR3 length: 16 residues.